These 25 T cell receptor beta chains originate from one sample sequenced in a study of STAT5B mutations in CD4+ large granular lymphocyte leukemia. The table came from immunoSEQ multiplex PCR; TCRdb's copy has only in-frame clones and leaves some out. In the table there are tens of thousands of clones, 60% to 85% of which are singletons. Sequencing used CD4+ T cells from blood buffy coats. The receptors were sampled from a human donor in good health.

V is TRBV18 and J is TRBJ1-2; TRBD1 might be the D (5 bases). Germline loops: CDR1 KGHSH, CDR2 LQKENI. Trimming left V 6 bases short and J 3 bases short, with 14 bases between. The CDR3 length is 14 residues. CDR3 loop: CASSGTDPYYGYTF. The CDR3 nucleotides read TGTGCCAGCTCTGGGACGGACCCCTACTATGGCTACACCTTC.

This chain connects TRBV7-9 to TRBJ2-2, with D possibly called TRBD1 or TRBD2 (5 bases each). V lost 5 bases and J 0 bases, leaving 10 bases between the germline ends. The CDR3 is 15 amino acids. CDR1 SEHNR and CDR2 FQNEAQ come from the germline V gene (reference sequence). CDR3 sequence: CASSRGPANTGELFF. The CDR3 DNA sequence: TGTGCCAGCAGCCGGGGACCAGCGAACACCGGGGAGCTGTTTTTT.

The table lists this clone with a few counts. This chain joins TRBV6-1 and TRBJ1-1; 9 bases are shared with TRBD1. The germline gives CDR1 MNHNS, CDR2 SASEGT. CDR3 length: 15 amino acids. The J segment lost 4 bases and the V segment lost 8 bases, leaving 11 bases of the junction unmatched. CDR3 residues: CASHDRGFVSTEAFF. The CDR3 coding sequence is TGTGCCAGCCACGACAGGGGGTTCGTAAGCACTGAAGCTTTCTTT.

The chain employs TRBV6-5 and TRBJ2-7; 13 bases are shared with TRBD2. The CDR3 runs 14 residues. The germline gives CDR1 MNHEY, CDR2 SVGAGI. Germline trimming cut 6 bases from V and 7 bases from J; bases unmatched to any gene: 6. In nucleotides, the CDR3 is TGTGCCAGCAGACTAGCGGGAGGGTCAGGTGAGCAGTACTTC. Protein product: CASRLAGGSGEQYF.

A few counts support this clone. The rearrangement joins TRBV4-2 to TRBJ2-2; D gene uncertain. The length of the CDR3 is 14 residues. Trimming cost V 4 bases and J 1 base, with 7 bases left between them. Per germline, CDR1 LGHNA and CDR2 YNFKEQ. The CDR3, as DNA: TGTGCCAGCAGCCGAGACTGGAACACCGGGGAGCTGTTTTTT. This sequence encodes CASSRDWNTGELFF.

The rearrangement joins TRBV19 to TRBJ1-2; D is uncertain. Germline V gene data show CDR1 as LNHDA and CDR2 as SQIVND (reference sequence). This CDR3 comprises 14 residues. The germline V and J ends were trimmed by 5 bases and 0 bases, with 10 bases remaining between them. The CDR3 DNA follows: TGTGCCAGTAGTTCAGAGTCAGCTAACTATGGCTACACCTTC. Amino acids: CASSSESANYGYTF.

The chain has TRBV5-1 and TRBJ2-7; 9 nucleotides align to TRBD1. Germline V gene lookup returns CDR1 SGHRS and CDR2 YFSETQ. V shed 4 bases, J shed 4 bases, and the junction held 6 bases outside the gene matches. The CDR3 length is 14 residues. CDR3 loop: CASSVQGAQYEQYF. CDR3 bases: TGCGCCAGCAGCGTACAGGGGGCGCAATACGAGCAGTACTTC.

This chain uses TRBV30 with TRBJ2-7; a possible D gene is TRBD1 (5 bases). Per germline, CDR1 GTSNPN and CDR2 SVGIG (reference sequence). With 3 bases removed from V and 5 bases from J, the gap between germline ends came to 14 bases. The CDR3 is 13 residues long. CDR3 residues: CAWRPQGPHEQYF. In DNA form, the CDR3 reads TGTGCCTGGAGGCCTCAGGGTCCGCACGAGCAGTACTTC.

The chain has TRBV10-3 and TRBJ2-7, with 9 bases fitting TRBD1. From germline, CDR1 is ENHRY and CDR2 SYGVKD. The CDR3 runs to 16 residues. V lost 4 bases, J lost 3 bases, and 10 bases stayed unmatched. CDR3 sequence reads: CAISVSSGTGFYEQYF. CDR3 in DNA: TGTGCCATCAGTGTGTCCTCCGGGACAGGGTTCTACGAGCAGTACTTC.

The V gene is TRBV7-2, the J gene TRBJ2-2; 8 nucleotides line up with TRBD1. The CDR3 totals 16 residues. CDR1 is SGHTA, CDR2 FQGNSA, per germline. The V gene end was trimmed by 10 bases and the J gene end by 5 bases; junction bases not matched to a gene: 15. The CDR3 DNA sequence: TGTGCCACCCCACCTCCTGGGCAGGGGGCAACCGGGGAGCTGTTTTTT. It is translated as CATPPPGQGATGELFF.

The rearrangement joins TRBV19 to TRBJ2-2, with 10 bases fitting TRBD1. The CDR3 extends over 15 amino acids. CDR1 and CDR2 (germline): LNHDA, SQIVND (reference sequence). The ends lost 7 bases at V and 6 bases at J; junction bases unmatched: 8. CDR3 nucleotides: TGTGCCAGTACTGTAAGGACAGGGGGTTCCGGGGAGCTGTTTTTT. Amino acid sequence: CASTVRTGGSGELFF.

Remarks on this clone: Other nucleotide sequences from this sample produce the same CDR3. The CDR3 DNA reads TGTGCCAGCTCACCAAGTGGCGGCTCCTACGAGCAGTACTTC. It encodes CASSPSGGSYEQYF. The rearrangement uses TRBV18 and TRBJ2-7; D is unresolved. V was cut by 2 bases and J by 0 bases, with 8 bases left in between. This CDR3 spans 14 amino acids. Germline CDR1 reads KGHSH; CDR2 reads LQKENI.

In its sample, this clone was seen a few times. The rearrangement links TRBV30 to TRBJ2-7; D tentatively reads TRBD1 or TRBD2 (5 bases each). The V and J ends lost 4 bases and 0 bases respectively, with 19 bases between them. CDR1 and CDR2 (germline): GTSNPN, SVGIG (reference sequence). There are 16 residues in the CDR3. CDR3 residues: CAWTPGAKWGSYEQYF. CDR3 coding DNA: TGTGCCTGGACCCCCGGGGCCAAATGGGGCTCCTACGAGCAGTACTTC.

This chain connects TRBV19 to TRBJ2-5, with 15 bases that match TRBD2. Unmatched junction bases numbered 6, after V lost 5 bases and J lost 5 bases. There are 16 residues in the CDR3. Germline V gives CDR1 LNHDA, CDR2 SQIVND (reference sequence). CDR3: CASSPGLAGGLETQYF. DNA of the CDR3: TGTGCCAGTAGTCCGGGACTAGCGGGAGGTTTGGAGACCCAGTACTTC.

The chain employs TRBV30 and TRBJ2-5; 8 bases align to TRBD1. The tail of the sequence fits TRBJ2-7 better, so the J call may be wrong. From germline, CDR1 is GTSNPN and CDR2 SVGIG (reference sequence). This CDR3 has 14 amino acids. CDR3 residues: CAWRNQGATYEQYF. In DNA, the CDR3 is TGTGCCTGGAGAAACCAGGGGGCCACCTACGAGCAGTACTTC.

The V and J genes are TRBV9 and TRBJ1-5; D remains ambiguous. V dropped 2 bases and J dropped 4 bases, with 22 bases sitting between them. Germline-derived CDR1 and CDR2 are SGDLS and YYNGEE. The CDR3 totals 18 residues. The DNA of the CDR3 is TGTGCCAGCAGCGTCCCCCCCGGTCCCTGGGAGGCAAATCAGCCCCAGCATTTT. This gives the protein CASSVPPGPWEANQPQHF.

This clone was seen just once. CDR3 amino acids: CAWSGPTYEQYF. The CDR3 bases are TGTGCCTGGTCGGGGCCCACCTACGAGCAGTACTTC. This chain uses TRBV30 with TRBJ2-7; TRBD1 or TRBD2 may be the D gene (5 bases each). V shed 5 bases and J shed 2 bases, with 10 bases lying between them. Looked up from germline, CDR1 is GTSNPN and CDR2 is SVGIG (reference sequence). This CDR3 region has 12 residues.

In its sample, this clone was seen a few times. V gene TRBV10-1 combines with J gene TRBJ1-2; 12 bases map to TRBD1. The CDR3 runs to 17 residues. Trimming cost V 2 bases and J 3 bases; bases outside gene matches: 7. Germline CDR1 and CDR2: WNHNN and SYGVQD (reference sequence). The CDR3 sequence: CASSERDRGQGDYGYTF. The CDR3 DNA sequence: TGCGCCAGCAGTGAGCGGGACAGGGGGCAGGGGGACTATGGCTACACCTTC.

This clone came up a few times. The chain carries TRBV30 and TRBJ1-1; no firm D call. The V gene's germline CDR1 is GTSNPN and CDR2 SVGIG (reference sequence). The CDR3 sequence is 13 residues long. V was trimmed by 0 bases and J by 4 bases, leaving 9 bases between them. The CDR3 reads CAWSVGTVTEAFF. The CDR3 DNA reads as TGTGCCTGGAGTGTGGGCACAGTCACTGAAGCTTTCTTT.

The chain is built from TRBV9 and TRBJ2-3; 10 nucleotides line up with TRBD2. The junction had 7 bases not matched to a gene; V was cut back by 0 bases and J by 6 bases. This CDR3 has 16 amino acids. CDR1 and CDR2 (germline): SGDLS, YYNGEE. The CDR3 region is CASSVGLAGGFDTQYF. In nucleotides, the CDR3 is TGTGCCAGCAGCGTAGGCTTAGCGGGGGGTTTTGATACGCAGTATTTT.

CDR3 sequence (DNA): TGTGCCAGCATTCCCGGCTCGGGCTCTGGGGCCAACGTCCTGACTTTC. Its translation is CASIPGSGSGANVLTF. The rearrangement uses TRBV7-3 and TRBJ2-6; D uncertain. The germline V gene has CDR1 SGHTA and CDR2 FQGTGA. This CDR3 has 16 residues. Trimming pared 7 bases from V and 0 bases from J, leaving 13 bases between.

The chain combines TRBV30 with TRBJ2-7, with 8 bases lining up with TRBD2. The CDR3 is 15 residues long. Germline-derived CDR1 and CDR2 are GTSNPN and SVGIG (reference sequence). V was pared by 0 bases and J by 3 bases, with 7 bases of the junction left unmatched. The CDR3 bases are TGTGCCTGGAGTGTACTGGGAAGCGGGAGCTACGAGCAGTACTTC. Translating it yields CAWSVLGSGSYEQYF.

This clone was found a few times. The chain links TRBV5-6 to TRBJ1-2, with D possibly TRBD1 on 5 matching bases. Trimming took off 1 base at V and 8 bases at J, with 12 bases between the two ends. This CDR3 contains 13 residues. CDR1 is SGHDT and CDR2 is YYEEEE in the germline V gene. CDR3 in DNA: TGTGCCAGCAGCTTGCCGTCAGGGTACGGCTACACCTTC. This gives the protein CASSLPSGYGYTF.

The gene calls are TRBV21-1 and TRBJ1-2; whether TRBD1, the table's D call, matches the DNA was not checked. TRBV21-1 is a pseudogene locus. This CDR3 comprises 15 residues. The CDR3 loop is CASSRPQTGNYGYTF. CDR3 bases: TGTGCCAGCAGCCGCCCGCAGACAGGGAACTATGGCTACACCTTC.

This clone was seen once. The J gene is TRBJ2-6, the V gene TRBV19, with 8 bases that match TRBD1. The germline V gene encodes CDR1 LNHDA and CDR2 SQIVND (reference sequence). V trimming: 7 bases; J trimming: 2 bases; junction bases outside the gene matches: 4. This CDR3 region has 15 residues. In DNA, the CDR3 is TGTGCCAGTACCGCAGGGGGCGCTGGGGCCAACGTCCTGACTTTC. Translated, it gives CASTAGGAGANVLTF.